Listed here are 8 T cell receptor beta chains from one sample, sequenced in a study of vaccination and CD4 T cells after COVID-19. Treatment described: roughly ten-day PBMC culture with coronavirus spike peptide pools or control peptides (ViraFEST assay). Before the COVID-19 pandemic (2011-2018), CD4+ T cells were obtained from the unexposed donor. Sequence data for DNA of cultured CD4+ T cells were generated by the Oncomine TCR Beta short-read assay. TCRdb processed the PCR reads anew with MiXCR; each CDR3 protein has one entry. The table includes roughly 10,000 distinct CDR3 sequences, 48% detected once. Which antigens these TCRs recognize remains unknown. Sequenced input: CD4+ T cells from blood, cultured in vitro. The receptors here all came from a human donor in good health.

This chain uses TRBV5-4 with TRBJ1-3; 10 nucleotides match TRBD1. The germline gives CDR1 SGHNT, CDR2 YYREEE (reference sequence). V lost 4 bases and J lost 0; bases outside the gene matches: 4. The CDR3 spans 16 residues. This CDR3 is CASSRQGANSGNTIYF. The CDR3 DNA reads TGTGCCAGCAGCCGACAGGGGGCCAACTCTGGAAACACCATATATTTT.

V is TRBV23-1 and J is TRBJ2-7, with 7 bases aligning to TRBD1. TRBV23-1 has ORF status, its function being uncertain. The length of the CDR3 is 12 residues. V lost 9 bases, J lost 4 bases, and 6 bases stayed unmatched. CDR3 region: CASEQGRYEQYF. The CDR3 DNA sequence: TGCGCCAGTGAACAGGGGAGATACGAGCAGTACTTC.

This clonotype was picked up a small number of times. The chain is built from TRBV10-3 and TRBJ2-7; 7 bases match TRBD1. CDR1 is ENHRY, CDR2 SYGVKD, per germline. The CDR3 sequence is 13 residues long. The V gene end was trimmed by 10 bases and the J gene end by 5 bases; junction bases not matched to a gene: 11. The CDR3 DNA is TGTGCCACACAGGGGCTCCTCGGGGACGAGCAGTACTTC. It specifies CATQGLLGDEQYF.

This chain uses TRBV19 with TRBJ1-1; a weak D match, TRBD1 (6 bases). V was trimmed by 3 bases and J by 1 base, leaving 15 bases between them. Germline CDR1 is LNHDA and CDR2 is SQIVND (reference sequence). The CDR3 is made up of 16 amino acids. CDR3 sequence: CASSMGPGVPNTEAFF. DNA of the CDR3: TGTGCCAGTAGTATGGGGCCAGGGGTTCCGAACACTGAAGCTTTCTTT.

The rearrangement links TRBV19 to TRBJ2-5; no firm D call. This CDR3 spans 13 amino acids. Germline CDR1 is LNHDA and CDR2 is SQIVND (reference sequence). The germline V and J ends were trimmed by 2 bases and 2 bases, with 6 bases remaining between them. CDR3 DNA sequence: TGTGCCAGTAGTATACAGTTACAAGAGACCCAGTACTTC. Amino acid sequence: CASSIQLQETQYF.

This clonotype was detected only a few times. The chain is built from TRBV20-1 and TRBJ1-6; 7 bases fit TRBD1. Germline CDR1 is DFQATT and CDR2 is SNEGSKA (reference sequence). This CDR3 comprises 13 residues. With V trimmed by 6 bases and J by 7 bases, 6 bases remained unmatched. CDR3 sequence reads: CSAPGQMNSPLHF. The CDR3 DNA reads TGCAGTGCCCCGGGACAGATGAATTCACCCCTCCACTTT.

This clonotype occurred a few times. This sequence joins TRBV20-1 and TRBJ1-2; no clear D gene. This CDR3 spans 10 amino acids. Trimming left V 2 bases short and J 3 bases short, with 1 base between. The germline CDR1 and CDR2 sequences are DFQATT and SNEGSKA (reference sequence). The CDR3 coding sequence is TGCAGTGCTAGACACTATGGCTACACCTTC. Protein: CSARHYGYTF.

In its sample, this clonotype was seen a few times. The rearrangement joins TRBV7-9 to TRBJ1-3; D gene unclear. CDR1 is SEHNR and CDR2 is FQNEAQ in the germline V gene (reference sequence). The CDR3 extends over 15 amino acids. V lost 2 bases to trimming and J lost 0 bases, with 8 bases between them. CDR3 DNA sequence: TGTGCCAGCAGCTTACCAATAAGCTCTGGAAACACCATATATTTT. This sequence encodes CASSLPISSGNTIYF.